The sequence of this TCR beta chain was determined in a study of blood T cell repertoires in COVID-19. Study-level information: Material from acute and convalescent COVID-19 was sourced from the United States, Italy and Spain. Sources were T cells, B-cell-depleted T cells, or PBMCs; the material itself was cDNA or gDNA.

Seattle patients were enrolled while actively infected and followed longitudinally. In the original processing: Using reference gene primer amplification, nucleated cell counts were estimated. Generated by immunoSEQ multiplex PCR, the TCRdb table keeps only in-frame clones and is missing some. V and J calls and clone size are those listed in that table; D and trimming were worked out from the DNA. Of 440,000 or so clones in the sample, approximately 89% are singletons; the top ten hold about 1.6%. From germline, CDR1 is MNHEY and CDR2 SVGEGT. J was trimmed by 2 bases and V by 0 bases; bases with no gene match: 3. This CDR3 has 15 amino acids.

This clonotype was sampled from a woman in her 40s with COVID-19, enrolled during active disease. The chain uses TRBV6-2 or TRBV6-3 and TRBJ2-7; 8 bases align to TRBD1. Sample: peripheral blood. This chain's CDR3 is CASSYSQDRAYEQYF. The DNA for the CDR3 is TGTGCCAGCAGTTACTCGCAGGACAGGGCCTACGAGCAGTACTTC.